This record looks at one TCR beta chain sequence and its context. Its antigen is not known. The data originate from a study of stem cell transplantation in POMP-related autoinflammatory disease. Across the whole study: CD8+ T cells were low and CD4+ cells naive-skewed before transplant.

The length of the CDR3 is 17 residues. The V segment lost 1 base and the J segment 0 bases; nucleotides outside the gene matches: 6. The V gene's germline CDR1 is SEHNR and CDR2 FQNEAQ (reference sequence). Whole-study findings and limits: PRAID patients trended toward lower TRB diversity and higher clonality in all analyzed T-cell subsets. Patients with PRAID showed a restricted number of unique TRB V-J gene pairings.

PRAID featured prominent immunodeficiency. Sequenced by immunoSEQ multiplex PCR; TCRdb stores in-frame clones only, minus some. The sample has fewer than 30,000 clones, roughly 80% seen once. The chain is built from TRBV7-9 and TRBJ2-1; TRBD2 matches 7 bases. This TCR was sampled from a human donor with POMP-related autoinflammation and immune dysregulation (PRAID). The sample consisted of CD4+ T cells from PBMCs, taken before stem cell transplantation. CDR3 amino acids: CASSLGDYESSYNEQFF. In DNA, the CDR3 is TGTGCCAGCAGCTTAGGGGACTACGAAAGCTCCTACAATGAGCAGTTCTTC.